A selection of T cell receptor beta chains follows, all from one sample in a study of quantifying T cell responses using KT2 cells. TCRdb redid the calling of the UMI-ligation and nested PCR reads with MiXCR, one entry per CDR3 protein. Of 40,000 to 50,000 distinct CDR3 sequences listed, 17% were seen once; the top ten hold over 40%. Sequenced sample: PBMCs spiked with cells of the T cell clone KT2. The receptors here all came from a human donor. CDR3s include the opening cysteine and the closing phenylalanine or tryptophan. D genes are given only for firm matches. Expanded clones are given a class, and other clones once, few, many or no size at all.

cdr3_aa cdr3_nt d_call clone_size j_call v_call
CASSLVLSTEAFF TGTGCCAGCAGTTTAGTCCTGTCCACTGAAGCTTTCTTT NA NA TRBJ1-1 TRBV12-3/TRBV12-4
CASSRRIPTGELFF TGTGCCAGCAGCCGTAGGATTCCCACCGGGGAGCTGTTTTTT NA NA TRBJ2-2 TRBV7-8
CASSFEGWSEAFF TGTGCCAGCAGTTTCGAGGGGTGGTCTGAAGCTTTCTTT NA few TRBJ1-1 TRBV12-3/TRBV12-4
CASSASTDTQYF TGCGCCAGCTCCGCTAGCACAGATACGCAGTATTTT NA NA TRBJ2-3 TRBV10-1
CASSDSRGGSIQYF TGTGCCAGCAGTGATTCGAGGGGGGGGAGCATTCAGTACTTC NA NA TRBJ2-4 TRBV25-1
CSVDLGLSNSGANVLTF TGCAGCGTTGATCTAGGACTTTCTAACTCTGGGGCCAACGTCCTGACTTTC NA NA TRBJ2-6 TRBV29-1
CASSPPVSYNEQFF TGTGCCAGCTCACCACCGGTCTCCTACAATGAGCAGTTCTTC NA few TRBJ2-1 TRBV18
CSVLSGGSYNEQFF TGCAGCGTTCTTTCAGGGGGGTCCTACAATGAGCAGTTCTTC NA NA TRBJ2-1 TRBV29-1
CASSLVAGPVMQFF TGTGCCAGCAGCTTGGTAGCGGGACCTGTCATGCAGTTCTTC TRBD2 many TRBJ2-1 TRBV5-4
CASSLNEYGYNF TGTGCCAGCAGCTTAAACGAATATGGCTACAACTTC NA NA TRBJ1-2 TRBV7-9
CSARDPHRTGELFF TGCAGTGCTAGAGACCCCCACAGGACCGGGGAGCTGTTTTTT NA NA TRBJ2-2 TRBV20-1
CASSESSGGAYEQYF TGCGCCAGCAGTGAGTCTAGCGGGGGGGCCTACGAGCAGTACTTC TRBD2 many TRBJ2-7 TRBV10-2
CASSLYQGGSFDEQFF TGTGCCAGCAGTTTATACCAGGGAGGGTCATTCGATGAGCAGTTCTTC TRBD2 many TRBJ2-1 TRBV12-3/TRBV12-4
CATSDGVF TGTGCCACCAGTGATGGGGTCTTC NA many TRBJ2-1 TRBV24-1
CASGDGQGNIQYF TGCGCCAGCGGGGATGGACAGGGAAACATTCAGTACTTC TRBD1 NA TRBJ2-4 TRBV5-1
CASSQVTGDNSPLHF TGTGCCAGCAGCCAAGTCACGGGAGATAATTCACCCCTCCACTTT NA few TRBJ1-6 TRBV3-1
CASSSGLAGGGETQYF TGTGCCAGCAGTTCCGGACTAGCGGGAGGCGGAGAGACCCAGTACTTC TRBD2 few TRBJ2-5 TRBV7-2
CASSQGSVNKAFF TGTGCCAGCAGCCAAGGATCGGTTAATAAAGCTTTCTTT NA few TRBJ1-1 TRBV3-1
CASSFSANTGELFF TGTGCCAGCAGTTTCAGTGCGAACACCGGGGAGCTGTTTTTT NA few TRBJ2-2 TRBV12-3/TRBV12-4
CASSLRSSGNTIYF TGTGCCAGCAGCCTAAGGAGTTCTGGAAACACCATATATTTT NA few TRBJ1-3 TRBV3-1
CASGLVKTGQTLNTEAFF TGTGCTAGTGGTTTGGTAAAGACCGGACAGACCTTGAACACTGAAGCTTTCTTT NA NA TRBJ1-1 TRBV12-5
CATSSTNYNEQFF TGTGCCACCAGCTCGACTAATTACAATGAGCAGTTCTTC NA NA TRBJ2-1 TRBV15
CSVEISYEQYF TGCAGCGTTGAAATCTCCTACGAGCAGTACTTC NA many TRBJ2-7 TRBV29-1
CASSQDRQADYGYTF TGCGCCAGCAGCCAAGACCGACAGGCCGACTATGGCTACACCTTC NA NA TRBJ1-2 TRBV4-3
CASSLSTGGLEAFF TGTGCCAGCAGCTTATCGACAGGGGGCCTTGAAGCTTTCTTT TRBD1 few TRBJ1-1 TRBV7-9
CASSSRGGGHEQFF TGTGCCAGCAGCTCCAGGGGGGGTGGTCATGAGCAGTTCTTC NA few TRBJ2-1 TRBV7-2
CASSEQGVDQPQHF TGTGCCAGCAGTGAACAGGGCGTAGATCAGCCCCAGCATTTT NA NA TRBJ1-5 TRBV2
CASSNPTGGRGSYTF TGTGCCAGCAGCAACCCAACAGGGGGCAGGGGGAGCTACACCTTC TRBD1 NA TRBJ1-2 TRBV2